The entry below gives a single T cell receptor (beta chain) sequence along with its context. No antigen is known for it. Profiling relied on immunoSEQ multiplex PCR, and the TCRdb table lists in-frame clones only, not all of them. The repertoire consists of about 200,000 clones, with approximately 93% occurring once and the leading ten covering 1%. This sample was included in a study of T cell responses to AZD1222 COVID-19 vaccine. In germline, CDR1 is MNHNS, CDR2 SASEGT. The CDR3 is 16 amino acids. With V trimmed by 4 bases and J by 5 bases, 11 bases remained unmatched. Investigators merged groups given second doses at roughly 4 or roughly 12 weeks. General study points: Spike as a whole was targeted by vaccine-associated CD4 TCRs, dominant at 160-218 and 743-854. After the peak T cell response, and only then, were repertoires sampled. Spike-specific TCR breadth and depth rose after two AZD1222 doses.

The sequenced sample was peripheral blood, obtained 28 days after the second AZD1222 dose. This clonotype originated in an adult who received the AZD1222 COVID-19 vaccine. This rearrangement joins TRBV6-1 to TRBJ2-1, with 7 positions matching TRBD2. This CDR3 reads CASSVRGVGQHNEQFF. Written as DNA, the CDR3 is TGTGCCAGCAGTGTACGGGGGGTTGGGCAGCACAATGAGCAGTTCTTC.